A single sample is the source of the 27 T cell receptor beta chains below, sequenced in a study of blood T cell repertoires in COVID-19 (dated by TCRdb to about 2020). Libraries were prepared through the immunoSEQ multiplex PCR assay. TCRdb stores this immuneACCESS table with in-frame sequences only. Part of the clones is absent; in the studies checked, under half of the shortfall reflects unresolved V genes, and no reason is known for the rest. The sample profile shows about 89,000 clones; less than 95% of them were found once. In total, the top ten clones hold about 2.5% of the sample. Input material: peripheral blood. The receptor set was obtained from a human donor with active COVID-19. The donor label of this sample is uncertain.

The chain carries TRBV19 and TRBJ2-1; TRBD2 agrees at 9 bases. V lost 6 bases, J lost 11 bases, and 5 bases stayed unmatched. Germline V gene data show CDR1 as LNHDA and CDR2 as SQIVND (reference sequence). The CDR3 runs 12 residues. CDR3 sequence: CASRSLAGKQFF. CDR3 bases: TGTGCCAGTAGATCCCTAGCGGGGAAGCAGTTCTTC. Supplemented by reference TRBV19 and TRBJ2-1, the full variable domain reads DGGITQSPKYLFRKEGQNVTLSCEQNLNHDAMYWYRQDPGQGLRLIYYSQIVNDFQKGDIAEGYSVSREKKESFPLTVTSAQKNPTAFYLCASRSLAGKQFFGPGTRLTVL.

The rearrangement uses TRBV6-5 and TRBJ2-5; a weak D match, TRBD2 (6 bases). Trimming removed 0 bases at V and 7 bases at J, with 12 bases between. Germline V gene lookup returns CDR1 MNHEY and CDR2 SVGAGI. The CDR3 is 14 amino acids. This CDR3 is CASSYSGGTRTQYF. The CDR3 DNA reads as TGTGCCAGCAGTTACTCGGGCGGGACTCGGACCCAGTACTTC.

The chain employs TRBV27 and TRBJ1-4; 9 positions agree with TRBD1. Looked up from germline, CDR1 is MNHEY and CDR2 is SMNVEV (reference sequence). The junction had 9 bases not matched to a gene; V was cut back by 3 bases and J by 13 bases. CDR3 length: 14 amino acids. This chain's CDR3 is CASSFIRDREPLFF. The CDR3 bases are TGTGCCAGCAGTTTCATTCGGGACAGGGAACCACTGTTTTTT.

V and J are TRBV9 and TRBJ2-1; 9 positions agree with TRBD1. Unmatched junction bases numbered 8, after V lost 0 bases and J lost 4 bases. This CDR3 is 17 amino acids long. Germline V lookup: CDR1 SGDLS, CDR2 YYNGEE. CDR3 in amino acids: CASSVGSGTGPYNEQFF. The CDR3 DNA reads TGTGCCAGCAGCGTAGGGTCCGGGACAGGGCCGTACAATGAGCAGTTCTTC.

V is TRBV28 and J is TRBJ1-2, with TRBD1 as a possible D gene (5 bases). CDR3 length: 13 residues. The V end was cut by 5 bases, the J end by 0 bases, with 7 bases between. In germline, CDR1 is MDHEN, CDR2 SYDVKM. CDR3 region: CASSGGANYGYTF. CDR3 in DNA: TGTGCCAGCAGTGGGGGGGCTAACTATGGCTACACCTTC.

The chain is built from TRBV19 and TRBJ1-1; 7 nucleotides match TRBD1. The CDR3 sequence is 11 residues long. Germline values: CDR1 LNHDA, CDR2 SQIVND (reference sequence). The ends lost 5 bases at V and 11 bases at J; junction bases unmatched: 5. CDR3 sequence reads: CASSHTGVAFF. DNA for the CDR3: TGTGCCAGTAGTCACACAGGGGTGGCTTTCTTT.

V and J are TRBV5-6 and TRBJ1-1; TRBD1 matches 9 bases. Germline V CDR1 and CDR2: SGHDT, YYEEEE. The ends lost 2 bases at V and 1 base at J; junction bases unmatched: 6. The CDR3 runs to 16 residues. DNA of the CDR3: TGTGCCAGCAGCTTCGTTCCGGGACAGGGGAACACTGAAGCTTTCTTT. Translating it yields CASSFVPGQGNTEAFF.

The chain couples TRBV19 to TRBJ2-7; the match to TRBD1 covers 8 bases. With V trimmed by 5 bases and J by 2 bases, 5 bases remained unmatched. Germline CDR1 and CDR2: LNHDA and SQIVND (reference sequence). The CDR3 runs 14 residues. The CDR3 DNA follows: TGTGCCAGTAGTGCAGGACAGGGTACCTACGAGCAGTACTTC. Its protein product is CASSAGQGTYEQYF.

This clone was counted once. This chain links TRBV6-1 with TRBJ2-5; 8 bases map to TRBD2. The CDR3 contains 15 residues. The V segment lost 2 bases and the J segment 5 bases; nucleotides outside the gene matches: 7. The V gene's germline CDR1 is MNHNS and CDR2 SASEGT. CDR3 bases: TGTGCCAGCAGTGAAAGCGGGGGTGATCCGGAGACCCAGTACTTC. Translation gives CASSESGGDPETQYF.

Remarks on this clone: One junction end does not reproduce the germline sequence, and a read error may be involved. The chain has TRBV4-1 and TRBJ2-7, with D perhaps TRBD1 (5 bases). This CDR3 region has 15 residues. Germline CDR1 reads MGHRA; CDR2 reads YSYEKL. DNA of the CDR3: TGCGCCAGCGGCCAAGCGAGACAGTTGTCCTACGAGCAGTACTTC. Its protein product is CASGQARQLSYEQYF.

The V call is TRBV7-9, the J call TRBJ2-1, with D uncertain. The germline V and J ends were trimmed by 4 bases and 4 bases, with 14 bases remaining between them. CDR1 and CDR2 from the germline V gene are SEHNR and FQNEAQ (reference sequence). This CDR3 comprises 15 residues. This chain's CDR3 is CASSYGALSYNEQFF. The DNA for the CDR3 is TGTGCCAGCAGCTACGGAGCGCTAAGTTACAATGAGCAGTTCTTC.

V is TRBV7-9 and J is TRBJ1-5, with TRBD1 matching 9 bases. Trimming took 5 bases from V and 3 from J; bases not matched to a gene: 8. CDR1 and CDR2 from the germline V gene are SEHNR and FQNEAQ (reference sequence). This CDR3 is 16 amino acids long. The CDR3 nucleotides are TGTGCCAGCAGCGACGGGACAGGGAGTAACAATCAGCCCCAGCATTTT. Translating gives CASSDGTGSNNQPQHF.

This sequence joins TRBV4-1 and TRBJ1-2, with 8 bases fitting TRBD1. Germline trimming cut 4 bases from V and 1 base from J; bases unmatched to any gene: 2. The germline V gene encodes CDR1 MGHRA and CDR2 YSYEKL. The CDR3 totals 14 residues. CDR3 loop: CASSPGQGNYGYTF. The CDR3 DNA reads as TGCGCCAGCAGCCCTGGACAGGGTAACTATGGCTACACCTTC.

This chain joins TRBV15 and TRBJ1-2; a weak D match, TRBD1 (5 bases). The CDR3 has 14 residues. Germline CDR1 is LNHNV and CDR2 is YYDKDF (reference sequence). The V gene lost 6 bases and the J gene lost 4 bases, with 15 bases spanning the gap. CDR3 sequence (DNA): TGTGCCACCAGGACACTGCGGGGCGGCTATGGCTACACCTTC. It is translated as CATRTLRGGYGYTF.

The J gene is TRBJ2-7, the V gene TRBV28, with 9 nucleotides matching TRBD1. The ends lost 4 bases at V and 3 bases at J; junction bases unmatched: 7. This CDR3 region has 15 residues. The germline gives CDR1 MDHEN, CDR2 SYDVKM. The CDR3 here is CASSSSGTGYYEQYF. DNA of the CDR3: TGTGCCAGCAGTTCCTCCGGGACAGGGTACTACGAGCAGTACTTC.

Comments on this clone: Because the CDR3's place on the DNA is in doubt, the DNA is left out and the CDR3 is given as listed by TCRdb. CDR3 loop: CASSSSGLAGVDTGELFF. The V and J genes are TRBV7-9 and TRBJ2-2; the table calls TRBD2, which could not be checked here. With termini counted, the CDR3 has 18 amino acids. Germline-derived CDR1 and CDR2 are SEHNR and FQNEAQ (reference sequence).

This clone has just one count. This rearrangement joins TRBV12-5 to TRBJ2-7, with no clear D. The CDR3 is 12 residues long. Between the trimmed V and J ends, which lost 0 bases and 6 bases, there was a span of 6 bases. CDR1 LGHNT and CDR2 FRNRAP come from the germline V gene. CDR3 sequence reads: CASGLVPGEQYF. The CDR3 DNA sequence: TGTGCTAGTGGTTTGGTACCCGGCGAGCAGTACTTC.

The rearrangement joins TRBV5-1 to TRBJ2-3, with D unclear. The CDR3 contains 12 residues. Trimming stripped 5 bases from V and 2 bases from J, with 6 bases between. Germline-derived CDR1 and CDR2 are SGHRS and YFSETQ. Here the CDR3 DNA reads TGCGCCAGCAGTGGCAACACAGATACGCAGTATTTT. This gives the protein CASSGNTDTQYF.

This chain uses TRBV10-2 with TRBJ2-7; D gene unclear. Germline assignment: CDR1 WSHSY and CDR2 SAAADI. The CDR3 covers 15 residues. The V end was cut by 2 bases, the J end by 2 bases, with 13 bases between. DNA for the CDR3: TGCGCCAGCAGTGAGCAGTTGGCAGGAACCTACGAGCAGTACTTC. This translates into CASSEQLAGTYEQYF.

The rearrangement uses TRBV7-9 and TRBJ2-2, with 11 bases fitting TRBD1. Germline trimming cut 3 bases from V and 6 bases from J; bases unmatched to any gene: 6. CDR1 and CDR2 from the germline V gene are SEHNR and FQNEAQ (reference sequence). The CDR3 loop spans 16 amino acids. CDR3 region: CASSFSGTGGPGELFF. The CDR3 nucleotides are TGTGCCAGCAGCTTTTCCGGGACAGGGGGTCCCGGGGAGCTGTTTTTT.

The chain uses TRBV6-6 and TRBJ1-2; D perhaps matches TRBD1 (5 bases). CDR3 length: 12 amino acids. The germline V gene encodes CDR1 MNHNY and CDR2 SVGAGI (reference sequence). The germline V and J ends were trimmed by 2 bases and 7 bases, with 8 bases remaining between them. In nucleotides, the CDR3 is TGTGCCAGCAGTTACCGTACAGGTGGCTACACCTTC. This sequence encodes CASSYRTGGYTF.

This chain uses TRBV27 with TRBJ1-2, with 7 nucleotides matching TRBD1. Germline CDR1 is MNHEY and CDR2 is SMNVEV (reference sequence). The V segment lost 6 bases and the J segment 3 bases; nucleotides outside the gene matches: 4. The CDR3 spans 13 residues. This chain's CDR3 is CASRGGQHYGYTF. The CDR3 nucleotides are TGTGCCAGCAGGGGGGGACAGCACTATGGCTACACCTTC.

The rearrangement links TRBV5-1 to TRBJ2-7; 8 nucleotides match TRBD1. Germline V gene sequence: CDR1 SGHRS, CDR2 YFSETQ. The CDR3 consists of 15 residues. Trimming cost V 3 bases and J 5 bases; bases outside gene matches: 10. CDR3 region: CASSWASTGVNEQYF. Written as DNA, the CDR3 is TGCGCCAGCAGCTGGGCCTCGACAGGGGTCAACGAGCAGTACTTC.

The table lists this clone with a count of one. V usage is TRBV25-1 and J usage is TRBJ2-6; no clear D. The germline V gene has CDR1 MGHDK and CDR2 SYGVNS. The CDR3 length is 16 residues. With 3 bases removed from V and 1 base from J, the gap between germline ends came to 10 bases. The CDR3 protein is CASSDPSVSGANVLTF. CDR3 in DNA: TGTGCCAGCAGTGATCCCTCCGTATCTGGGGCCAACGTCCTGACTTTC.

V usage is TRBV5-6 and J usage is TRBJ2-5; 8 bases line up with TRBD1. The V and J ends lost 3 bases and 4 bases, in that order; junction bases with no gene match: 8. The CDR3 is 15 residues long. Germline V gives CDR1 SGHDT, CDR2 YYEEEE. The CDR3 bases are TGTGCCAGCAGCTCCCAGGGGGCGGGCGGAGAGACCCAGTACTTC. It translates to CASSSQGAGGETQYF.

The chain employs TRBV7-9 and TRBJ1-5, with 8 bases aligning to TRBD1. The V and J ends lost 0 bases and 12 bases, in that order; junction bases with no gene match: 4. There are 13 residues in the CDR3. From germline, CDR1 is SEHNR and CDR2 FQNEAQ (reference sequence). The CDR3 bases are TGTGCCAGCAGCTTAGCAATCGGACAGGGCCAGCATTTT. As protein: CASSLAIGQGQHF.

This clone was recorded only once. The chain recombines TRBV18 with TRBJ1-1, with 9 nucleotides matching TRBD1. The CDR3 sequence is 15 residues long. Trimming cost V 5 bases and J 5 bases; bases outside gene matches: 9. Germline lookup yields CDR1 KGHSH and CDR2 LQKENI. The CDR3 sequence: CASSTNRGRGTEAFF. CDR3 sequence (DNA): TGTGCCAGCTCAACCAACAGGGGGCGGGGGACTGAAGCTTTCTTT.